This paragraph covers one T cell receptor (beta chain) sequence. The data originate from a study of blood T cell repertoires in COVID-19. J gave up 3 bases and V 5 bases, and 11 bases lay outside the gene matches. The CDR3 contains 18 residues. Germline V CDR1 and CDR2: SGHRS, YFSETQ. Under the authors' procedure: Estimation of nucleated cell counts relied on the amplification of reference gene primers. Clones were sequenced by immunoSEQ multiplex PCR, and TCRdb holds only the in-frame ones, with some missing. For V, J and clone size, that table is used; D and trimming come from the DNA. In the table there are about 6,000 clones, 85% to 90% of which are singletons.

Sequencing was done on a sample of peripheral blood. The chain joins TRBV5-1 to TRBJ2-5; 15 bases map to TRBD2. This clonotype was sampled from a human donor in a cohort sampled during active COVID-19. The CDR3 sequence: CASSPRTSGRDLEETQYF. CDR3 DNA: TGCGCCAGCAGTCCCAGGACTAGCGGGAGGGATCTAGAAGAGACCCAGTACTTC.